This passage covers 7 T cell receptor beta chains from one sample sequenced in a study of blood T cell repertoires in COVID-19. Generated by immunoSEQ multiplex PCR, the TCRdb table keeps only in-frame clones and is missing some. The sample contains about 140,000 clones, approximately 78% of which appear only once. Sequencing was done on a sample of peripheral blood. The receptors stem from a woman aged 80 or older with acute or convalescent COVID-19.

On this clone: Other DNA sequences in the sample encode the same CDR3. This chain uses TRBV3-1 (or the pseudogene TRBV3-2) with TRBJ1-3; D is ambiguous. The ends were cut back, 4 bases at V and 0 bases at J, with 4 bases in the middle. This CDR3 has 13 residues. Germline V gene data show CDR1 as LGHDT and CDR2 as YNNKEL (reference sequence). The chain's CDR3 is CASSPSSGNTIYF. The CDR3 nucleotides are TGTGCCAGCAGCCCCAGCTCTGGAAACACCATATATTTT.

The CDR3 sequence: CASSPYPASGAGGTEAFF. CDR3 bases: TGCGCCAGCAGCCCGTATCCGGCGTCTGGGGCAGGGGGCACTGAAGCTTTCTTT. This chain links TRBV4-1 with TRBJ1-1, with 7 bases identical to TRBD1. With V trimmed by 4 bases and J by 4 bases, 18 bases remained unmatched. Germline V CDR1 and CDR2: MGHRA, YSYEKL. This CDR3 region has 18 residues.

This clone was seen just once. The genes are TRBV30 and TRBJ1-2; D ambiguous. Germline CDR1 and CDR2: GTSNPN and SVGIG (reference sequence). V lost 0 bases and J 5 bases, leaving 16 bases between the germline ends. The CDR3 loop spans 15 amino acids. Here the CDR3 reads CAWSVLRDGWYGYTF. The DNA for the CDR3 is TGTGCCTGGAGTGTACTGAGGGATGGGTGGTATGGCTACACCTTC.

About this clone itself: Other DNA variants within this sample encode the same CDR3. In DNA, the CDR3 is TGTGCCAGTAGTATTGGACAGTCTGAAGCTTTCTTT. Amino acids: CASSIGQSEAFF. The chain is built from TRBV19 and TRBJ1-1; maybe TRBD1 (6 bases). Germline V lookup: CDR1 LNHDA, CDR2 SQIVND (reference sequence). The CDR3 is 12 residues long. The germline V and J ends were trimmed by 3 bases and 6 bases, with 8 bases remaining between them.

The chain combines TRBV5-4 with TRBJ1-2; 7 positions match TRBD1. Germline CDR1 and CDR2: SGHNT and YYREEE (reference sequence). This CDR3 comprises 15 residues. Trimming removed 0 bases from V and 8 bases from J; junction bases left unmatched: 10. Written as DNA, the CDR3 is TGTGCCAGCAGCTTGGGACAGGGAATCCCAGGCGGCTACACCTTC. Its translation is CASSLGQGIPGGYTF.

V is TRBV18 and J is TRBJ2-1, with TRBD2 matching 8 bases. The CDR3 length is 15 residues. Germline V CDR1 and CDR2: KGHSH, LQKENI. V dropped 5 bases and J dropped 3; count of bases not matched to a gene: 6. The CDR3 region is CASSFSGSGYNEQFF. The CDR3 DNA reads TGTGCCAGCTCATTCAGCGGGAGTGGCTACAATGAGCAGTTCTTC. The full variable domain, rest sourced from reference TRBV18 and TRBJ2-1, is NAGVMQNPRHLVRRRGQEARLRCSPMKGHSHVYWYRQLPEEGLKFMVYLQKENIIDESGMPKERFSAEFPKEGPSILRIQQVVRGDSAAYFCASSFSGSGYNEQFFGPGTRLTVL.

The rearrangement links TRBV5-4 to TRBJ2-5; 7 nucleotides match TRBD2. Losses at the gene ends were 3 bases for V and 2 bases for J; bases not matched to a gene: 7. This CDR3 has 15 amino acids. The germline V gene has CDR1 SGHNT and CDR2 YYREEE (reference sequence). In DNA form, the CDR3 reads TGTGCCAGCAGCTCGCGGGAGCCCCGTCAAGAGACCCAGTACTTC. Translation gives CASSSREPRQETQYF.